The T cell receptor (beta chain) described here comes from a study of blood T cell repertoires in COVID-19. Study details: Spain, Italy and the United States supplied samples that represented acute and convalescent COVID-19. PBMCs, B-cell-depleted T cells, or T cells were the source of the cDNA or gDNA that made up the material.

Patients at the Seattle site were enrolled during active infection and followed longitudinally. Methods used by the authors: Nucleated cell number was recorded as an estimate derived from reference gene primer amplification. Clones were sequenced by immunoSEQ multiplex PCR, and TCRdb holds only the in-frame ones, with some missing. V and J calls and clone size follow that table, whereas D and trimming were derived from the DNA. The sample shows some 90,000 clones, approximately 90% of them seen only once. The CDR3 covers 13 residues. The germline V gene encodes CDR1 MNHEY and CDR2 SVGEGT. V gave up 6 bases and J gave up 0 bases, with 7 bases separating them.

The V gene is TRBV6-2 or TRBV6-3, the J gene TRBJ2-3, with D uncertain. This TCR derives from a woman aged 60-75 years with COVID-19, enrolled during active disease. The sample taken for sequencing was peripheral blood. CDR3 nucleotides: TGTGCCAGCAGCAGCGCAAGCACAGATACGCAGTATTTT. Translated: CASSSASTDTQYF.